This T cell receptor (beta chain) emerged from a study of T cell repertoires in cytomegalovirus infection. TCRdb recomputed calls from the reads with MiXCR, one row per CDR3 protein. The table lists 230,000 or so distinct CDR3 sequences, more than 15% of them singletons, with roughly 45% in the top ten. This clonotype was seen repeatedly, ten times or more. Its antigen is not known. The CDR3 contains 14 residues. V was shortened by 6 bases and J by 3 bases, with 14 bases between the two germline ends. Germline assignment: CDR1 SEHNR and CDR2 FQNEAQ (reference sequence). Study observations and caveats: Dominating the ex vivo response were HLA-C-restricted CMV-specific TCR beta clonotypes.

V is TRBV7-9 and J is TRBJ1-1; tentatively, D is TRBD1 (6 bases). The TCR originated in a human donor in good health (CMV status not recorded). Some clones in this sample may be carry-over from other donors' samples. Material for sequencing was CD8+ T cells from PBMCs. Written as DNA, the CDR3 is TGTGCCAGCAGTACAGGGATCGGGGACACTGAAGCTTTCTTT. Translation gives CASSTGIGDTEAFF.